One and the same sample provided the 5 T cell receptor beta chains below, sequenced in a study of Graves' ophthalmopathy and Graves' hyperthyroidism. Amplifying from RNA transcripts, the study obtained TCR beta CDR3 regions. Second-round multiplex PCR came after a first-round RT-PCR that employed HTBI primers. From the multiplex PCR reads, TCRdb called clonotypes with MiXCR, one entry per CDR3 protein. The table lists a few hundred thousand distinct CDR3 sequences, 15% to 20% of them singletons, with around 2.4% in the top ten. The sequenced sample was peripheral blood. Every receptor here comes from an adult woman with stable Graves' hyperthyroidism.

Here the CDR3 reads CASTSGTYEQYF. DNA of the CDR3: TGTGCCAGCACCTCGGGGACCTACGAGCAGTACTTC. V and J are TRBV12-3 or TRBV12-4 and TRBJ2-7, with a possible D match to TRBD2 (5 bases). Trimming took 7 bases from V and 2 from J, leaving 9 bases between them. The CDR3 sequence is 12 residues long.

This clonotype was found many times. J is TRBJ1-1 and V is TRBV30; no reliable D call. The V end was cut by 1 base, the J end by 0 bases, with 9 bases between. This CDR3 comprises 14 residues. The V gene's germline CDR1 is GTSNPN and CDR2 SVGIG (reference sequence). This chain's CDR3 is CAWSGNTLNTEAFF. Written as DNA, the CDR3 is TGTGCCTGGAGTGGGAACACCCTGAACACTGAAGCTTTCTTT.

This clonotype was seen a handful of times. The chain has TRBV2 and TRBJ2-2; the match to TRBD1 covers 10 bases. The CDR3 runs to 16 residues. The V segment lost 6 bases and the J segment 2 bases; nucleotides outside the gene matches: 6. Looked up from germline, CDR1 is SNHLY and CDR2 is FYNNEI. The CDR3 nucleotides are TGTGCCAGCAGCACCCGGACAGGGGGAAACACCGGGGAGCTGTTTTTT. This codes for CASSTRTGGNTGELFF.

This clonotype was observed at least ten times. The chain recombines TRBV12-3 or TRBV12-4 with TRBJ1-6, with 8 positions matching TRBD1. The CDR3 consists of 15 residues. V gave up 3 bases and J gave up 7 bases; unmatched junction bases: 5. CDR3 coding DNA: TGTGCCAGCAGTTTCGGGCAGGGGGCCAATTCACCCCTCCACTTT. This gives the protein CASSFGQGANSPLHF.

Ten or more counts support this clonotype. The chain has TRBV27 and TRBJ1-2; D is ambiguous. This CDR3 comprises 12 residues. Germline V gene data show CDR1 as MNHEY and CDR2 as SMNVEV (reference sequence). Deletions cut 6 bases from V and 7 bases from J, with 12 bases between. DNA for the CDR3: TGTGCCAGCAGCTCCCCGGGGTCTGGCTACACCTTC. This encodes CASSSPGSGYTF.